This record looks at one T cell receptor (beta chain) sequence and its context. Antigen specificity is unknown. 60 Vbeta and 13 Jbeta primers were used in PCR. In the study's own analysis: About 11 million of the approximately 80 million unique TCR beta chains counted in a later analysis were shared. The protocol was immunoSEQ multiplex PCR, while the TCRdb copy is restricted to in-frame clones and leaves out a portion. V and J calls and clone size are those listed in that table; D and trimming were worked out from the DNA. The repertoire holds 100,000 to 150,000 clones, around 85% seen once, with more than 3% in the top ten. This entry belongs to a study of cytomegalovirus exposure and HLA in healthy donors. The study's findings and limits: The study flagged about 160 TCR beta chains as cytomegalovirus-associated.

The trim removed 6 bases at V and 5 bases at J, leaving 8 bases unmatched. This CDR3 has 14 residues. Germline V gene data show CDR1 as MNHEY and CDR2 as SVGAGI. The chain employs TRBV6-5 and TRBJ2-7; 9 bases agree with TRBD1. Sequencing input: PBMCs. The receptor was derived from a man between 18 and 35 years old in good health and CMV-seropositive. The CDR3: CASRPGTGRHEQYF. The DNA of the CDR3 is TGTGCCAGCAGACCCGGGACAGGGAGACACGAGCAGTACTTC.